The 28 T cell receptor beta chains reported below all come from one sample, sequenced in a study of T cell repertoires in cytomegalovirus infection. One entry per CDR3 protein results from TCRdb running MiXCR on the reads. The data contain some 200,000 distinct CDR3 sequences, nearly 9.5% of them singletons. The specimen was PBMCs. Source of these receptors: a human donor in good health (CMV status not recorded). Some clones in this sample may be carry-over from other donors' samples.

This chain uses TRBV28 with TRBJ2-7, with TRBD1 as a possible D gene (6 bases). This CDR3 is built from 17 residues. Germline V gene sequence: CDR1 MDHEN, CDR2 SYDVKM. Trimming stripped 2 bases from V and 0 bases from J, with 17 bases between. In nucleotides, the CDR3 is TGTGCCAGCAGTTTACCCCAGACAGGAAAAAACTCCTACGAGCAGTACTTC. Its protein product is CASSLPQTGKNSYEQYF. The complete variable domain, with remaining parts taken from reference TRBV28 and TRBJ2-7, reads DVKVTQSSRYLVKRTGEKVFLECVQDMDHENMFWYRQDPGLGLRLIYFSYDVKMKEKGDIPEGYSVSREKKERFSLILESASTNQTSMYLCASSLPQTGKNSYEQYFGPGTRLTVT.

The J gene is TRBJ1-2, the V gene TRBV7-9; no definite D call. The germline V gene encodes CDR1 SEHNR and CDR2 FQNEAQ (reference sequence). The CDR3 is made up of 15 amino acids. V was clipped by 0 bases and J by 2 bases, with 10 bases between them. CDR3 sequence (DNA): TGTGCCAGCAGCTTAGCCTGGGGAGGGAACTATGGCTACACCTTC. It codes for CASSLAWGGNYGYTF.

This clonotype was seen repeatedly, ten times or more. CDR3 in amino acids: CASSLSGYLNTEAFF. The CDR3 nucleotides read TGTGCCAGCAGCCTCTCTGGATACTTGAACACTGAAGCTTTCTTT. The rearrangement joins TRBV7-2 to TRBJ1-1; D unclear. Germline V CDR1 and CDR2: SGHTA, FQGNSA. V lost 5 bases to trimming and J lost 0 bases, with 13 bases between them. The CDR3 contains 15 residues.

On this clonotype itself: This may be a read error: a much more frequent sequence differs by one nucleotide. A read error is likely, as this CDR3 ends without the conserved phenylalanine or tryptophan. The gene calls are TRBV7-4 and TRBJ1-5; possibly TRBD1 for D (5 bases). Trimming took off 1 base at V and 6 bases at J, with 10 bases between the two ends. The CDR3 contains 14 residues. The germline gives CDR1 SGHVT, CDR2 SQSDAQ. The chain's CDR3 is CASSLGGAGQPQHL. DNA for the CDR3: TGTGCCAGCAGCTTAGGTGGGGCGGGTCAGCCCCAGCATTTG.

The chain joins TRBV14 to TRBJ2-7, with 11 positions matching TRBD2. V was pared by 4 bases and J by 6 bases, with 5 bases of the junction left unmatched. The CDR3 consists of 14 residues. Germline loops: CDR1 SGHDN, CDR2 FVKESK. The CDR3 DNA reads TGTGCCAGCAGCCCGGGACTAGCGGCAGCCGAGCAGTACTTC. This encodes CASSPGLAAAEQYF.

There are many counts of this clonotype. CDR3 region: CASSYGTPNNSPLHF. The CDR3 coding sequence is TGTGCCAGCAGTTACGGGACGCCGAATAATTCACCCCTCCACTTT. The chain carries TRBV6-2 or TRBV6-3 and TRBJ1-6; the D gene is possibly TRBD1 (5 bases). The CDR3 is 15 amino acids. The germline V gene has CDR1 MNHEY and CDR2 SVGEGT. The V and J ends lost 2 bases and 5 bases respectively, with 10 bases between them.

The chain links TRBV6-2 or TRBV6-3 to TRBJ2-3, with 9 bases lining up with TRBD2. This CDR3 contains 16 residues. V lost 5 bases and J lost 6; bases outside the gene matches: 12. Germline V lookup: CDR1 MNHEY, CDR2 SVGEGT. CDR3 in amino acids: CASSGLAGLFRDTQYF. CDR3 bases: TGTGCCAGCAGTGGCCTAGCGGGATTGTTTAGGGATACGCAGTATTTT.

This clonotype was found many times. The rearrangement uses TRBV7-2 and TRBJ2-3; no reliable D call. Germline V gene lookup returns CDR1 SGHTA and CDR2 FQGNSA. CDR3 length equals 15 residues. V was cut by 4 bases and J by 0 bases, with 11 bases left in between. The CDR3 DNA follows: TGTGCCAGCAGCTCTCAAGGAATTAGCACAGATACGCAGTATTTT. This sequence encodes CASSSQGISTDTQYF.

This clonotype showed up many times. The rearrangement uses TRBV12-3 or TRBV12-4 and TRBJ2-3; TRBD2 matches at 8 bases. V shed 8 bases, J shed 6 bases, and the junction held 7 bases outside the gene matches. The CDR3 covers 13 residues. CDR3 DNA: TGTGCCAGCTCGGCGGGAGGCGCGGATACGCAGTATTTT. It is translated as CASSAGGADTQYF.

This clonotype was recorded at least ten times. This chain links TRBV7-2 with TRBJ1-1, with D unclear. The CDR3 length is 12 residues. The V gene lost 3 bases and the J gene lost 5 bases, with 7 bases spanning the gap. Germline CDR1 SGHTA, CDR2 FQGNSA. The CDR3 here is CASSFARTEAFF. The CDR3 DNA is TGTGCCAGCAGCTTCGCTAGGACTGAAGCTTTCTTT.

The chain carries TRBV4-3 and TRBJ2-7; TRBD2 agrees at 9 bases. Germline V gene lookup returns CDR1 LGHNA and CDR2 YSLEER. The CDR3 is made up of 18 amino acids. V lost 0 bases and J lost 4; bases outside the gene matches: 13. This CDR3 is CASSQDSDFGGGGYEQYF. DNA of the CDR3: TGCGCCAGCAGCCAAGATTCGGATTTTGGCGGGGGGGGGTACGAGCAGTACTTC.

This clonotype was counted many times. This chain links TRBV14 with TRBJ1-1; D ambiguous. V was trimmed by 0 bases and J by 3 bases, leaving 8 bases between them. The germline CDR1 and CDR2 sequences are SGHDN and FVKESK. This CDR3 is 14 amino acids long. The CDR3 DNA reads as TGTGCCAGCAGCCAAGATTACAGTTACACTGAAGCTTTCTTT. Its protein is CASSQDYSYTEAFF.

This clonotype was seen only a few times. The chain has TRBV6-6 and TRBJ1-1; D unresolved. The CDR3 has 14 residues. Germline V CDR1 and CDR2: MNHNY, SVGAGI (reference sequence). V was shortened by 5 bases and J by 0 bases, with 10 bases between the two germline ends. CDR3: CASSPPTVNTEAFF. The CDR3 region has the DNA TGTGCCAGCAGTCCCCCCACAGTGAACACTGAAGCTTTCTTT.

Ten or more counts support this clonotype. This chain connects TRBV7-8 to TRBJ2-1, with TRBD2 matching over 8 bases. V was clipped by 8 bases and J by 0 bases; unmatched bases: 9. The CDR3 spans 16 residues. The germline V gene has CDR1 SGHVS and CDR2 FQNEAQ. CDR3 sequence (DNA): TGTGCCAGCCGGGGGGGTAGCAAGTTCTCCTACAATGAGCAGTTCTTC. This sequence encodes CASRGGSKFSYNEQFF.

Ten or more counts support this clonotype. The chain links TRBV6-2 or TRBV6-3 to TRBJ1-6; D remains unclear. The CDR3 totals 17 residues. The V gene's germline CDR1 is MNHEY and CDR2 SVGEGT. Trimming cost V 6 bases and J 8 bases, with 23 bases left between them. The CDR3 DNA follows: TGTGCCAGCAGCCACGGACCCGCATTCTTCGCGGATTCACCCCTCCACTTT. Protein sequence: CASSHGPAFFADSPLHF.

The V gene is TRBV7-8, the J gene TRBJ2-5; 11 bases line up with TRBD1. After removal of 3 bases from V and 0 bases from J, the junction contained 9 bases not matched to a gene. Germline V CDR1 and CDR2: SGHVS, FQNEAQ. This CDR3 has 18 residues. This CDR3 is CASSLGTGGGIYQETQYF. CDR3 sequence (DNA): TGTGCCAGCAGCTTGGGGACAGGGGGGGGGATCTACCAAGAGACCCAGTACTTC.

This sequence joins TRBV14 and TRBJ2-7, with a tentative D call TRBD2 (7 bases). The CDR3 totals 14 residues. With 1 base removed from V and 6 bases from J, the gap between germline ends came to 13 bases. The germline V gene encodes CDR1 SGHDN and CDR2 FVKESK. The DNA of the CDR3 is TGTGCCAGCAGCCAAGTTGGGGGGGCAGGCGAGCAGTACTTC. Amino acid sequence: CASSQVGGAGEQYF.

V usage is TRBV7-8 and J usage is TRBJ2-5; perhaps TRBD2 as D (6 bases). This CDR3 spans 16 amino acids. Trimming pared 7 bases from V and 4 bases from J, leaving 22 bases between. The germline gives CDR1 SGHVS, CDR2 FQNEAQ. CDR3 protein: CASTSRGGVDLETQYF. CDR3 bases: TGTGCCAGCACGTCTAGGGGCGGGGTGGACCTAGAGACCCAGTACTTC. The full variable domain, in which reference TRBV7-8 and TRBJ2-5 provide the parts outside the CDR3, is GAGVSQSPRYKVAKRGQDVALRCDPISGHVSLFWYQQALGQGPEFLTYFQNEAQLDKSGLPSDRFFAERPEGSVSTLKIQRTQQEDSAVYLCASTSRGGVDLETQYFGPGTRLLVL.

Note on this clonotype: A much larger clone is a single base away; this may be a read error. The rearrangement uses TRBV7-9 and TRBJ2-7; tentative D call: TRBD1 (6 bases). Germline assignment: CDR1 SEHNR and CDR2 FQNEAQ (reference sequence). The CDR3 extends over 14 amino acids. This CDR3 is CDSSLMDRTYEQYF. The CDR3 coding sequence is TGTGACAGCAGCCTGATGGACAGAACCTACGAGCAGTACTTC.

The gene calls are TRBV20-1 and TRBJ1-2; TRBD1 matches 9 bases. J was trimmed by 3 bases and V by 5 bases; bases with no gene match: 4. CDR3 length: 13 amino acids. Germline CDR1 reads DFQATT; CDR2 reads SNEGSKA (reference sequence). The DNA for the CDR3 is TGCAGTGCTGAACAGGGGGCGGACTATGGCTACACCTTC. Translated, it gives CSAEQGADYGYTF.

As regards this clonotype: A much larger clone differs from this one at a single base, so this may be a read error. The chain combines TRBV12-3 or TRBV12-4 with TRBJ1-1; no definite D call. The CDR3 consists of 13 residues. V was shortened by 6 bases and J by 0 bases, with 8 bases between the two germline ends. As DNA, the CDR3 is TGTGCCAGCAGCCCCCAGTTGAACACTGAAGCTTTCTTT. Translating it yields CASSPQLNTEAFF.

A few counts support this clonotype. CDR3 coding DNA: TGTGCCAGCAGTGGACCGAACTCTGGGGCCAACGTCCTGACTTTC. Amino acid sequence: CASSGPNSGANVLTF. The chain joins TRBV12-3 or TRBV12-4 to TRBJ2-6; unclear D gene. Trimming cost V 5 bases and J 0 bases, with 8 bases left between them. This CDR3 comprises 15 residues.

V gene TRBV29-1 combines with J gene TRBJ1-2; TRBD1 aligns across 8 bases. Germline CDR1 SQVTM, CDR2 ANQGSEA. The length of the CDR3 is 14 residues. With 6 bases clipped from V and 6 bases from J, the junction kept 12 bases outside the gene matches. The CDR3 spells CSVATRGLYNGYTF. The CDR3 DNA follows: TGCAGCGTCGCTACCAGGGGGCTATATAATGGCTACACCTTC.

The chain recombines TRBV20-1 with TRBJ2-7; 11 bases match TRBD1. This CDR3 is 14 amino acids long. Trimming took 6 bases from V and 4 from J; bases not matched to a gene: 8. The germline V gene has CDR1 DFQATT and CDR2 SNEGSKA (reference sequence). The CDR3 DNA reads TGCAGTGCAACCAGGACAGGGGGCAGATACGAGCAGTACTTC. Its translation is CSATRTGGRYEQYF.

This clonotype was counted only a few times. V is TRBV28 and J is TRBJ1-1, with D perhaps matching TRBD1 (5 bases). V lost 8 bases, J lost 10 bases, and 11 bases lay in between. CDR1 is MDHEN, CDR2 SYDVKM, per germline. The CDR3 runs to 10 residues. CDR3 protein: CASAGLRAFF. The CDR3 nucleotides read TGTGCCAGCGCAGGGTTAAGAGCTTTCTTT.

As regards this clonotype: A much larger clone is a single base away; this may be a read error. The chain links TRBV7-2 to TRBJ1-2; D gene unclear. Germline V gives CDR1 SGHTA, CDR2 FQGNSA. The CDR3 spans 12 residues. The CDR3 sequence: CASSLFTYSYTF. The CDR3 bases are TGTGCCAGCAGCTTATTTACCTATAGCTACACCTTC.

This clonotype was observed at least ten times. The CDR3 region is CASSPSRTSGRDEQFF. CDR3 in DNA: TGTGCCAGCAGTCCCTCTAGGACTAGCGGGAGGGATGAGCAGTTCTTC. The J gene is TRBJ2-1, the V gene TRBV6-2 or TRBV6-3; 15 positions match TRBD2. The ends lost 5 bases at V and 8 bases at J; junction bases unmatched: 7. The germline gives CDR1 MNHEY, CDR2 SVGEGT. This CDR3 has 16 amino acids.

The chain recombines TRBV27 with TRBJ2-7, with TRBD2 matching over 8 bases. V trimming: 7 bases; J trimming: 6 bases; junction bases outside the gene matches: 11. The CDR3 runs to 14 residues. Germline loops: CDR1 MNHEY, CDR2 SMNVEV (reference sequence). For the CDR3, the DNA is TGTGCCAGCAAACCCGGGACTAGTCTTTCCGAGCAGTACTTC. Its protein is CASKPGTSLSEQYF.